This TCR beta chain was recovered during a study of cytomegalovirus exposure and HLA in healthy donors. Study-level background: Approximately 85 million unique TCRs from HLA-typed donors made up an early data release. Broader study findings: Analyzed later, association rates of TCRs varied across HLA loci, with DRB1 most and HLA-C fewest. When a later analysis compared HLA-associated TCR beta chains with equally common others, the HLA-associated chains turned out to be more clonally expanded and to have lower generation probabilities.

It was with 60 Vbeta and 13 Jbeta primers that the PCR ran. Here immunoSEQ multiplex PCR was the method, and the copy in TCRdb shows in-frame clones only, minus some. The sample lists approximately 140,000 clones; roughly 79% were seen once. The germline V gene has CDR1 LGHNA and CDR2 YNFKEQ. Trimming stripped 0 bases from V and 2 bases from J, with 10 bases between. CDR3 length: 15 amino acids. Worth noting for this clone: Its antigen remains unidentified.

The material sequenced was PBMCs. This TCR was recovered from a male donor in good health and CMV-seronegative. The rearrangement joins TRBV4-2 to TRBJ1-2; weak D call: TRBD1 (6 bases). The CDR3 DNA reads TGTGCCAGCAGCCAAGAAACGGACAGCAACTATGGCTACACCTTC. Its protein product is CASSQETDSNYGYTF.